This T cell receptor beta chain appears in the sequencing data of a study of blood T cell repertoires in COVID-19. The overall study: Sites across the United States, Italy and Spain contributed samples from acute and convalescent COVID-19. Sources were T cells, B-cell-depleted T cells, or PBMCs; the material itself was cDNA or gDNA.

The CDR3 runs 15 residues. V was clipped by 4 bases and J by 4 bases, with 16 bases between them. CDR1 MGHRA and CDR2 YSYEKL come from the germline V gene. Under the authors' procedure: Amplification of reference gene primers was used by the study to estimate nucleated cell counts. Here immunoSEQ multiplex PCR was the method, and the copy in TCRdb shows in-frame clones only, minus some. D and trimming were read from the DNA, whereas the V and J calls and clone size are those reported in that table. The sample consists of 56,000 or so clones, 65% to 90% of them appearing once. Sequences were obtained from peripheral blood. J is TRBJ1-1 and V is TRBV4-1; weak D call: TRBD1 (5 bases). The TCR was taken from a human donor in a cohort sampled during active COVID-19. For the CDR3, the DNA is TGCGCCAGCAGCCCCTCGACAGTGCTCGCCACTGAAGCTTTCTTT. Its translation: CASSPSTVLATEAFF.